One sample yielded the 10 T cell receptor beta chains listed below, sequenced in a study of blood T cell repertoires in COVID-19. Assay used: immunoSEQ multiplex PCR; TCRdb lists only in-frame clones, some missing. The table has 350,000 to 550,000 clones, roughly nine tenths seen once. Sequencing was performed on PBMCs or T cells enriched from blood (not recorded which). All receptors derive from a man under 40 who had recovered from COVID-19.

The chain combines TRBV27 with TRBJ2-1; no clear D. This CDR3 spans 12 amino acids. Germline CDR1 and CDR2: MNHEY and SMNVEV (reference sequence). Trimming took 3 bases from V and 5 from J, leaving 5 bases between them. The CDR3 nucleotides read TGTGCCAGCAGTTTCCGTAACAATGAGCAGTTCTTC. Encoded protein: CASSFRNNEQFF.

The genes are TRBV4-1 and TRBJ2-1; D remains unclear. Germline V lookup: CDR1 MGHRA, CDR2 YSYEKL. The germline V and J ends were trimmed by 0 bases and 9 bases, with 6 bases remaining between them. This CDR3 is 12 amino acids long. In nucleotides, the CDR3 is TGCGCCAGCAGCCAAGATCCGGGTGAGCAGTTCTTC. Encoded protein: CASSQDPGEQFF.

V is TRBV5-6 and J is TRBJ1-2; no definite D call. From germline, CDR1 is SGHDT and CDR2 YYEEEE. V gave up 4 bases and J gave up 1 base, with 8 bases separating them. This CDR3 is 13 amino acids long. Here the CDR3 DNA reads TGTGCCAGCAGCCCGCAGGATAACTATGGCTACACCTTC. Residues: CASSPQDNYGYTF.

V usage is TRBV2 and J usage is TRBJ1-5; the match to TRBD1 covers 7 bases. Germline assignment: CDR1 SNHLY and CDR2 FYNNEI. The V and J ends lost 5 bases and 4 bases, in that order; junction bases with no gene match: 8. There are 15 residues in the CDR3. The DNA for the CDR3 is TGTGCCAGCAGTTTCCGGGACAGAAAAAATCAGCCCCAGCATTTT. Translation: CASSFRDRKNQPQHF.

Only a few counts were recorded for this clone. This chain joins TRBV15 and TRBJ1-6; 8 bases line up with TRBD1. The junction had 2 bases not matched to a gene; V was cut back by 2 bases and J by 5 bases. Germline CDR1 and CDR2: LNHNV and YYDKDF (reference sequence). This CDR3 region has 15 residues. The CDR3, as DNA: TGTGCCACCAGCAGATCGGGACAGGATAATTCACCCCTCCACTTT. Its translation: CATSRSGQDNSPLHF.

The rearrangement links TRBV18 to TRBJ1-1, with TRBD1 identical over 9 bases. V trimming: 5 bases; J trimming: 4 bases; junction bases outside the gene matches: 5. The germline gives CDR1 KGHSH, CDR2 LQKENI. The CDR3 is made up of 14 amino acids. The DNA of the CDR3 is TGTGCCAGCTCAGACGGACAGGGGAGCACTGAAGCTTTCTTT. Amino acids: CASSDGQGSTEAFF.

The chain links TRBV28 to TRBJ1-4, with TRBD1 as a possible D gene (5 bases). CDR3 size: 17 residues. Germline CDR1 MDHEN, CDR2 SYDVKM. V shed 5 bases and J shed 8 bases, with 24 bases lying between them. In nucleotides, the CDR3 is TGTGCCAGCAGTATGACCCCGGGTGGCGGGGGGTGGGAAAAACTGTTTTTT. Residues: CASSMTPGGGGWEKLFF.

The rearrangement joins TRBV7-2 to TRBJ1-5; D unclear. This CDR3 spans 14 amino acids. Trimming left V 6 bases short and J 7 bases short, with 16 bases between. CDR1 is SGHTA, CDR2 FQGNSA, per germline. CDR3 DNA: TGTGCCAGCAGTTGGGCTTCTCCGGGGCAGCCCCAGCATTTT. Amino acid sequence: CASSWASPGQPQHF.

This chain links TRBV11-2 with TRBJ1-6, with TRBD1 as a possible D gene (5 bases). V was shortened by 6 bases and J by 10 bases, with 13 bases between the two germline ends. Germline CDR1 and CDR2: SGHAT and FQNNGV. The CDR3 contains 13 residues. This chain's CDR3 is CASRPGGNSPLHF. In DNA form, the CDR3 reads TGTGCCAGCAGGCCCGGGGGGAACTCACCCCTCCACTTT.

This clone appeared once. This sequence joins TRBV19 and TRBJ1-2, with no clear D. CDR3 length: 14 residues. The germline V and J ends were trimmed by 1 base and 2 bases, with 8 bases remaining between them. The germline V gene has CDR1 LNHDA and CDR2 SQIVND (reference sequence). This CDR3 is CASSIGSRNYGYTF. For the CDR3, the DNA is TGTGCCAGTAGTATAGGGTCCAGGAACTATGGCTACACCTTC. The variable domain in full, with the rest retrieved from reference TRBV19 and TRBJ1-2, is DGGITQSPKYLFRKEGQNVTLSCEQNLNHDAMYWYRQDPGQGLRLIYYSQIVNDFQKGDIAEGYSVSREKKESFPLTVTSAQKNPTAFYLCASSIGSRNYGYTFGSGTRLTVV.